This entry is about one T cell receptor beta chain. Its antigen is currently not known. The record has no base qualities; no much larger clone is one base away. The entry originates in a study of blood T cell repertoires in COVID-19 (TCRdb year 2020). Describing the broader study: The collaborator samples originated in the United States, Italy and Spain and spanned the acute and convalescent phases of COVID-19. The material from the prospective study consisted of cDNA or gDNA derived from T cells, B-cell-depleted T cells, or PBMCs. Deeply sampled blood TCRbeta repertoires from subjects exposed to, actively infected with, or recovered from COVID-19 were included in the dataset. The repertoires were released in a freely available public database intended as a resource for research on the immune response to SARS-CoV-2. Samples were obtained from the ongoing ImmuneRACE study (first 160 participants) and from over 1,000 subjects provided by 6 global collaborators. A de-identified subject ID, COVID-19 status, age in years and sex were almost always included in the sample metadata. Where available, HLA class I and class II types were obtained from metadata supplied by the sample provider rather than from assay-based typing.

A second Seattle source provided samples from volunteer blood donors who had recovered from COVID-19. Collaborating institutions collected whole blood in K2EDTA tubes following their own protocols. Collaborator samples were shipped for TCRbeta analysis as frozen whole blood, isolated PBMCs, or DNA extracted from either sample type. V trim: 3 bases; J trim: 1 base; unmatched bases: 5. For CDR1 and CDR2, the germline V gene (reference sequence) lists GTSNPN and SVGIG. Including the terminal cysteine and phenylalanine, the CDR3 comprises 14 residues. Of all the DNA, just the CDR3 is kept, 42 bases in frame from base 1. Study-level results and caveats: The quantity of clinical and demographic metadata differed by source and by participant and was supplied without curation.

The immunoSEQ Assay, a bias-controlled multiplex PCR, was used to amplify TCRbeta CDR3 regions from genomic DNA. In the source study's methods: Within the assay, amplification of reference gene primers was used to estimate how many nucleated cells each sample contained. Sequence reads were collapsed and filtered to measure the absolute abundance of every unique TCRbeta CDR3 rearrangement. For each sample, productive Simpson clonality was calculated as the square root of Simpson's diversity index across productive rearrangements. The table was pulled from immuneACCESS by TCRdb, which kept in-frame rearrangements only. Such tables lose some clones; where checked, under half of the loss comes from unresolved V genes, and the rest has no known cause. The D gene and trimming were derived from the DNA, and the V and J assignments and clone size from that table. This sample has 200,000 to 300,000 clones in its table, and 87% of those were observed once. Together, the top ten hold about 1.4% of the sample.

The sequencing input was peripheral blood. This TCR was recovered from a woman between 40 and 50 years old who had recovered from COVID-19. Recombination joined TRBV30 with TRBJ2-7; 8 central bases correspond to TRBD1. The CDR3 amino acid sequence is: CAWRARQGSYEQYF. The DNA sequence is TGTGCCTGGAGGGCGCGACAGGGGTCCTACGAGCAGTACTTC.